Presented here are 22 T cell receptor beta chains from one specimen sequenced in a study of cytomegalovirus exposure and HLA in healthy donors (dated by TCRdb to 2016 to 2017). The library was made by the immunoSEQ multiplex PCR assay. For the multiplex PCR, a mixture combining 60 forward primers for TCR Vbeta segments and 13 reverse primers for TCR Jbeta segments was used. Entries here come from immuneACCESS through TCRdb and include only in-frame sequences with V and J called. Some clones fail to appear in such tables; in the studies checked, an unresolved V gene covers under half of the shortfall, and the cause of the remainder is unknown. The sample has over 100,000 clones on record, roughly 80% of them singletons. Jointly, the top ten make up over 20% of the sample. Sequenced material: PBMCs. All receptors come from a man aged 25-45 years in good health and CMV-seropositive.

CDR3 in amino acids: CASSPRTGANEKLFF. The DNA of the CDR3 is TGTGCCAGCAGCCCCAGGACAGGGGCTAATGAAAAACTGTTTTTT. This sequence joins TRBV5-4 and TRBJ1-4, with 9 bases identical to TRBD1. The CDR3 is 15 amino acids. V dropped 4 bases and J dropped 3; count of bases not matched to a gene: 4. From germline, CDR1 is SGHNT and CDR2 YYREEE (reference sequence). Together with reference TRBV5-4 and TRBJ1-4, the CDR3 gives the full variable domain: ETGVTQSPTHLIKTRGQQVTLRCSSQSGHNTVSWYQQALGQGPQFIFQYYREEENGRGNFPPRFSGLQFPNYSSELNVNALELDDSALYLCASSPRTGANEKLFFGSGTQLSVL.

This clone was recorded a few times. The chain carries TRBV6-5 and TRBJ2-2; a weak D match, TRBD2 (7 bases). The CDR3 is 15 amino acids. Trimming shortened V by 4 bases and J by 5 bases, and 14 bases separated the two germline ends. The germline gives CDR1 MNHEY, CDR2 SVGAGI. The CDR3 sequence is CASSSRTRGTGELFF. DNA for the CDR3: TGTGCCAGCAGTTCTAGGACTAGGGGGACCGGGGAGCTGTTTTTT.

V usage is TRBV6-1 and J usage is TRBJ2-5; 10 bases are shared with TRBD2. CDR1 is MNHNS and CDR2 is SASEGT in the germline V gene. The CDR3 runs 12 residues. The DNA of the CDR3 is TGTAAGAGCGGGAGGGCCGGTGAGACCCAGTACTTC. Its translation is CKSGRAGETQYF.

This clone is a singleton in its sample. The CDR3 region has the DNA TGCGCCAGCAGCACCGGACAGGGGCAAGAGACCCAGTACTTC. This translates into CASSTGQGQETQYF. The rearrangement uses TRBV5-1 and TRBJ2-5; TRBD1 matches at 9 bases. The CDR3 is 14 amino acids. Looked up from germline, CDR1 is SGHRS and CDR2 is YFSETQ. V lost 4 bases and J lost 2; bases outside the gene matches: 3.

The rearrangement uses TRBV27 and TRBJ2-5, with D possibly being TRBD1 (5 bases). CDR1 MNHEY and CDR2 SMNVEV come from the germline V gene (reference sequence). The CDR3 is made up of 14 amino acids. V was trimmed by 0 bases and J by 5 bases, leaving 10 bases between them. The DNA of the CDR3 is TGTGCCAGCAGTTTATCAGGGGTTTGGGAGACCCAGTACTTC. This translates into CASSLSGVWETQYF.

The V call is TRBV2, the J call TRBJ2-7, with TRBD2 matching 7 bases. The J segment lost 2 bases and the V segment lost 6 bases, leaving 1 base of the junction unmatched. The CDR3 covers 12 residues. Germline V gene lookup returns CDR1 SNHLY and CDR2 FYNNEI. DNA for the CDR3: TGTGCCAGCAGGGGGAGGGCCTACGAGCAGTACTTC. It codes for CASRGRAYEQYF.

This chain links TRBV11-2 with TRBJ2-5; unclear D gene. Germline V gives CDR1 SGHAT, CDR2 FQNNGV. V shed 5 bases and J shed 3 bases, with 13 bases lying between them. This CDR3 has 14 amino acids. The DNA of the CDR3 is TGTGCCAGCAGCCGAGCCCCAATGGAAGAGACCCAGTACTTC. The encoded protein is CASSRAPMEETQYF.

This chain joins TRBV2 and TRBJ1-4; the D gene is possibly TRBD1 (6 bases). The CDR3 covers 19 residues. Trimming took off 6 bases at V and 1 base at J, with 24 bases between the two ends. Germline V gives CDR1 SNHLY, CDR2 FYNNEI. CDR3 coding DNA: TGTGCCAGCAGACCCCGGACAGCCTTAATGGCCCTAACTAATGAAAAACTGTTTTTT. Protein: CASRPRTALMALTNEKLFF.

The V and J genes are TRBV6-5 and TRBJ1-1, with 8 bases identical to TRBD1. Looked up from germline, CDR1 is MNHEY and CDR2 is SVGAGI. The CDR3 covers 13 residues. The V gene end was trimmed by 6 bases and the J gene end by 4 bases; junction bases not matched to a gene: 4. Here the CDR3 DNA reads TGTGCCAGCAGCTCCACAGGGGGCACTGAAGCTTTCTTT. It translates to CASSSTGGTEAFF.

V gene TRBV9 combines with J gene TRBJ2-5, with a tentative D call TRBD1 (5 bases). Per germline, CDR1 SGDLS and CDR2 YYNGEE. The CDR3 is made up of 16 amino acids. V was pared by 0 bases and J by 4 bases, with 16 bases between. CDR3 protein: CASSVGQGAWGETQYF. The CDR3 DNA sequence: TGTGCCAGCAGCGTAGGGCAAGGGGCCTGGGGAGAGACCCAGTACTTC.

This chain joins TRBV5-4 and TRBJ1-1; TRBD1 aligns across 9 bases. The CDR3 contains 12 residues. Germline lookup yields CDR1 SGHNT and CDR2 YYREEE (reference sequence). Trimming removed 5 bases from V and 10 bases from J; junction bases left unmatched: 6. CDR3 in amino acids: CASSWDRERAFF. The CDR3 region has the DNA TGTGCCAGCAGTTGGGACAGGGAGCGAGCTTTCTTT.

This rearrangement joins TRBV7-9 to TRBJ2-1, with 8 bases that match TRBD2. V lost 6 bases to trimming and J lost 0 bases; unmatched junction nucleotides: 10. Germline CDR1 reads SEHNR; CDR2 reads FQNEAQ (reference sequence). This CDR3 is 17 amino acids long. The CDR3 here is CASRPTTSGGSYNEQFF. In DNA form, the CDR3 reads TGTGCCAGCAGACCAACCACTAGCGGAGGCTCCTACAATGAGCAGTTCTTC.

J is TRBJ2-5 and V is TRBV29-1, with 8 nucleotides matching TRBD1. With the DNA end fitting TRBJ2-7 better, the J assignment may be wrong. Per the germline V gene, CDR1 is SQVTM and CDR2 is ANQGSEA. This CDR3 has 15 amino acids. CDR3 nucleotides: TGCAGCGTGGCATACCGGGACAGGCCGAGCCACGAGCAGTACTTC. Translated: CSVAYRDRPSHEQYF.

This rearrangement joins TRBV5-6 to TRBJ1-2; TRBD1 might be the D (5 bases). The V gene's germline CDR1 is SGHDT and CDR2 YYEEEE. The CDR3 consists of 13 residues. V shed 6 bases and J shed 5 bases, with 14 bases lying between them. CDR3 amino acids: CASNHLQEYGYTF. The CDR3 DNA follows: TGTGCCAGCAACCACTTACAGGAATATGGCTACACCTTC.

The rearrangement links TRBV27 to TRBJ2-7, with a tentative D call TRBD1 (6 bases). Trimming pared 8 bases from V and 5 bases from J, leaving 25 bases between. Germline loops: CDR1 MNHEY, CDR2 SMNVEV (reference sequence). The CDR3 covers 16 residues. CDR3 bases: TGTGCCAGCCAGTTAGGGCCTTGGTCAGGGGTCGACGAGCAGTACTTC. It codes for CASQLGPWSGVDEQYF.

The sample holds a few counts of this clone. V usage is TRBV6-5 and J usage is TRBJ2-7, with 11 nucleotides matching TRBD1. Germline assignment: CDR1 MNHEY and CDR2 SVGAGI. The CDR3 spans 13 residues. V shed 4 bases, J shed 6 bases, and the junction held 2 bases outside the gene matches. CDR3 sequence reads: CASSSGQGAEQYF. Written as DNA, the CDR3 is TGTGCCAGCAGTTCCGGACAGGGGGCCGAGCAGTACTTC.

This chain connects TRBV6-4 to TRBJ1-2; 10 positions agree with TRBD1. Trimming removed 10 bases from V and 3 bases from J; junction bases left unmatched: 8. Germline V gene data show CDR1 as MRHNA and CDR2 as SNTAGT. The CDR3 is 14 residues long. Written as DNA, the CDR3 is TGTGCCATCCGCCCCGGGACAGGGGACTATGGCTACACCTTC. Its translation is CAIRPGTGDYGYTF.

The chain links TRBV5-1 to TRBJ2-2; tentative D call: TRBD2 (7 bases). V lost 0 bases and J 0 bases, leaving 15 bases between the germline ends. CDR1 and CDR2 from the germline V gene are SGHRS and YFSETQ. The CDR3 extends over 18 amino acids. The DNA of the CDR3 is TGCGCCAGCAGCTTGGTGCGGGGGCATAGGTCGAACACCGGGGAGCTGTTTTTT. Its protein is CASSLVRGHRSNTGELFF.

The chain is built from TRBV2 and TRBJ2-5; no firm D call. V gave up 6 bases and J gave up 1 base, with 9 bases separating them. Per the germline V gene, CDR1 is SNHLY and CDR2 is FYNNEI. The length of the CDR3 is 13 residues. This chain's CDR3 is CASSAIPQETQYF. Here the CDR3 DNA reads TGTGCCAGCAGCGCTATACCCCAAGAGACCCAGTACTTC.

This chain connects TRBV10-3 to TRBJ1-2; D unresolved. CDR3 size: 13 residues. Germline CDR1 and CDR2: ENHRY and SYGVKD. V shed 0 bases and J shed 8 bases, with 10 bases lying between them. DNA for the CDR3: TGTGCCATCAGTGAGTCGCCCGGGTTAGGCTACACCTTC. This sequence encodes CAISESPGLGYTF.

The rearrangement joins TRBV19 to TRBJ2-2; TRBD1 might be the D (6 bases). Trimming removed 3 bases from V and 5 bases from J, with 13 bases in between. Germline values: CDR1 LNHDA, CDR2 SQIVND (reference sequence). This CDR3 has 15 amino acids. CDR3 sequence (DNA): TGTGCCAGTAGTATGTCGACAGGTCCTACCGGGGAGCTGTTTTTT. Encoded protein: CASSMSTGPTGELFF.

This clone is a singleton in its sample. The J gene is TRBJ2-5, the V gene TRBV11-2; 7 bases are a match to TRBD2. This CDR3 spans 15 amino acids. CDR1 is SGHAT, CDR2 FQNNGV, per germline. The junction had 10 bases not matched to a gene; V was cut back by 0 bases and J by 9 bases. The CDR3 region has the DNA TGTGCCAGCAGCTTAGAATCGGGAGGTCCTTGGGCCCAGTACTTC. This gives the protein CASSLESGGPWAQYF.